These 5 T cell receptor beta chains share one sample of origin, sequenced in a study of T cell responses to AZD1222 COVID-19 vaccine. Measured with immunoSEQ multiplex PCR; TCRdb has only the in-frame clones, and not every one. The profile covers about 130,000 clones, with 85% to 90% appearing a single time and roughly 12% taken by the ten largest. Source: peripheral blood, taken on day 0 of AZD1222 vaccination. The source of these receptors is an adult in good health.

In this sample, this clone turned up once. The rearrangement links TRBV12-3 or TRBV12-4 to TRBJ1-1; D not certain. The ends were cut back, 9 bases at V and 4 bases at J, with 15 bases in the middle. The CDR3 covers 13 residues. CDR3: CASRAGWFTEAFF. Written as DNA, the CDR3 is TGTGCCAGTCGGGCTGGTTGGTTCACTGAAGCTTTCTTT.

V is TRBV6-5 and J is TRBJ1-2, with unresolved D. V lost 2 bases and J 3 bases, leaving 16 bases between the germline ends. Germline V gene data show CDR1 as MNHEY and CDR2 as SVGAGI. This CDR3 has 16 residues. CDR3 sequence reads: CASSYDVQARDYGYTF. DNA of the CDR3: TGTGCCAGCAGTTACGATGTGCAGGCCCGAGACTATGGCTACACCTTC.

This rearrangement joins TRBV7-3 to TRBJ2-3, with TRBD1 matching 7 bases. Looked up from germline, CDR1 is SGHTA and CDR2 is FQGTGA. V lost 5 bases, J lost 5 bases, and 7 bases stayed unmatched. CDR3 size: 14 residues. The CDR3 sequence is CASSPTGVRDTQYF. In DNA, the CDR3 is TGTGCCAGCAGCCCAACAGGGGTGCGAGATACGCAGTATTTT.

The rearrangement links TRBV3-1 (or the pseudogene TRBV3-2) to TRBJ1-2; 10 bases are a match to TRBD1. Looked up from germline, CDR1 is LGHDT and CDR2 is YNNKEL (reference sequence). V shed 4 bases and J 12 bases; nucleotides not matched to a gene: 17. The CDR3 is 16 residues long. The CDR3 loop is CASSPGSVTGGHRHTF. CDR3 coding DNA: TGTGCCAGCAGCCCCGGAAGCGTGACAGGGGGCCATCGCCACACCTTC.

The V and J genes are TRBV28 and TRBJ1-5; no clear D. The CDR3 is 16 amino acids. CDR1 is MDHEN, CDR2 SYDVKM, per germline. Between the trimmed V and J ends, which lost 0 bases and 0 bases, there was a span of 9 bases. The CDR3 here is CASSLWGLSSNQPQHF. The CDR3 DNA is TGTGCCAGCAGTTTATGGGGCCTTTCTAGCAATCAGCCCCAGCATTTT. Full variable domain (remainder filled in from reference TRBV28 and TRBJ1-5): DVKVTQSSRYLVKRTGEKVFLECVQDMDHENMFWYRQDPGLGLRLIYFSYDVKMKEKGDIPEGYSVSREKKERFSLILESASTNQTSMYLCASSLWGLSSNQPQHFGDGTRLSIL.